This T cell receptor (beta chain) appears in the sequencing data of a study of blood T cell repertoires in COVID-19. Study information: The United States, Italy and Spain provided the acute and convalescent COVID-19 samples. PBMCs, B-cell-depleted T cells, or T cells were the source of the cDNA or gDNA that made up the material.

Germline loops: CDR1 SGHTA, CDR2 FQGTGA. The junction had 4 bases not matched to a gene; V was cut back by 4 bases and J by 2 bases. This CDR3 region has 15 residues. As handled by the study authors: Counts of nucleated cells, estimated from reference gene primer amplification, were obtained. The repertoire was sequenced with immunoSEQ multiplex PCR; TCRdb's copy has only in-frame clones and lacks some. From that table come the V and J calls and clone size; the DNA was used to work out D and trimming. Of roughly 220,000 clones listed, 84% are singletons. This sequence originates from a woman aged 60 to 75 who had recovered from COVID-19. V and J are TRBV7-3 and TRBJ2-1; 8 bases align to TRBD2. Source material: peripheral blood. In DNA form, the CDR3 reads TGTGCCAGCAGCTCATTAGCGGGGCCCTACAATGAGCAGTTCTTC. Translation gives CASSSLAGPYNEQFF.